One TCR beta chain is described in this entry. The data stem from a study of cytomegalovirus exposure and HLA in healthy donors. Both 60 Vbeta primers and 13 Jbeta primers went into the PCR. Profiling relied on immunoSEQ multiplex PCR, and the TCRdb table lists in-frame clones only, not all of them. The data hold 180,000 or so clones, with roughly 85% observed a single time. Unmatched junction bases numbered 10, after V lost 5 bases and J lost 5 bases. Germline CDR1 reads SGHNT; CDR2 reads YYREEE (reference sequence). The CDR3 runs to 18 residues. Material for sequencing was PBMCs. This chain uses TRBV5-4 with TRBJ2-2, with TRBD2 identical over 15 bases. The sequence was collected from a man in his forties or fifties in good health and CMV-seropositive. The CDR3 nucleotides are TGTGCCAGCAGGGAGGGACTAGCGGGGGGCTCCCCAACCGGGGAGCTGTTTTTT. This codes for CASREGLAGGSPTGELFF.